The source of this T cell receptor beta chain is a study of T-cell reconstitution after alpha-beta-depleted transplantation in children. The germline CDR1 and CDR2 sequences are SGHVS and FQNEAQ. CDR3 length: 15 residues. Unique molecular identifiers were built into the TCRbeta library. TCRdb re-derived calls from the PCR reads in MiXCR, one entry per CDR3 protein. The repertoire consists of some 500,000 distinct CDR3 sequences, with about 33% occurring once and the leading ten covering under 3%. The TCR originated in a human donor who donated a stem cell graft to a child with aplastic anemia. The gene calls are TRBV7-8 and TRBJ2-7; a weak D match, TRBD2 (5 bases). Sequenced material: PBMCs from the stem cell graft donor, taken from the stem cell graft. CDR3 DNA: TGTGCCAGCAGCTTGTTTCGGGCGGGCTCCCACGAGCAGTACGTC. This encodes CASSLFRAGSHEQYV.